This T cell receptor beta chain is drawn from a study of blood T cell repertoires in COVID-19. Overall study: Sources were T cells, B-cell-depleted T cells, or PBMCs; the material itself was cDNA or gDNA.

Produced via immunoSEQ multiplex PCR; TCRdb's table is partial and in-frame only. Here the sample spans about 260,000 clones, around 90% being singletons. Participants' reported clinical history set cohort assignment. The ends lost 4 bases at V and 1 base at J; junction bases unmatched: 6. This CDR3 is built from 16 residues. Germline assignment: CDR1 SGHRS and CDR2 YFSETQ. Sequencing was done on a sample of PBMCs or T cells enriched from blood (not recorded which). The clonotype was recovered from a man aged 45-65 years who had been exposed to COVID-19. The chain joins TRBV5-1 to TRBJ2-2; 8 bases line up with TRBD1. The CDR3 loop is CASSVNRGRNTGELFF. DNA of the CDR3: TGCGCCAGCAGCGTGAACAGGGGGAGGAACACCGGGGAGCTGTTTTTT.